This entry lists 27 T cell receptor beta chains sequenced from one sample in a study of regulatory T cells in long-lasting Graves disease. Arm-PCR of CDR3 regions and iRepertoire HTBI primers were used to build TCR beta libraries. TCRdb reprocessed the multiplex PCR reads with MiXCR, giving one entry per CDR3 protein. The profile shows about 310,000 distinct CDR3 sequences, around 23% of them singletons. The time point denotes: persistent/refractory GD, antithyroid drugs over 5 years with positive TRAb. Making the TCR library involved RNA that had been extracted from PBMCs. This sample comprised peripheral blood mononuclear cells (PBMCs), obtained when the disease was refractory, from a patient treated with antithyroid drugs. The receptors were gathered from a female donor with Graves disease.

At least ten counts were recorded for this clonotype. The J gene is TRBJ2-5, the V gene TRBV28, with a weak D call TRBD2 (7 bases). The germline CDR1 and CDR2 sequences are MDHEN and SYDVKM. The CDR3 is 19 amino acids. With 4 bases removed from V and 2 bases from J, the gap between germline ends came to 26 bases. The CDR3 bases are TGTGCCAGCAGTTCCGGGGGGCCCCGGGGAGTTGAGTATCAAGAGACCCAGTACTTC. Translation: CASSSGGPRGVEYQETQYF.

This clonotype was seen ten or more times. The chain couples TRBV12-3 or TRBV12-4 to TRBJ1-2; possibly TRBD1 for D (5 bases). The CDR3 runs 13 residues. V lost 4 bases and J lost 4, with 10 bases in between. The CDR3 DNA reads as TGTGCCAGCAGTTCTCGGGGCCTCTATGGCTACACCTTC. Its protein product is CASSSRGLYGYTF.

This clonotype was seen at least ten times. The chain has TRBV4-1 and TRBJ2-7; D not resolved. The ends were cut back, 2 bases at V and 3 bases at J, with 11 bases in the middle. Per the germline V gene, CDR1 is MGHRA and CDR2 is YSYEKL. CDR3 length: 14 residues. In DNA, the CDR3 is TGCGCCAGCAGCCAAACTCAGTCACACTACGAGCAGTACTTC. This gives the protein CASSQTQSHYEQYF.

This clonotype came up once. The J gene is TRBJ2-1, the V gene TRBV18, with a possible D match to TRBD2 (6 bases). Per the germline V gene, CDR1 is KGHSH and CDR2 is LQKENI. The CDR3 is made up of 16 amino acids. Trimming pared 1 base from V and 5 bases from J, leaving 15 bases between. Here the CDR3 DNA reads TGTGCCAGCTCACCACTAGGCGGGGCGACGAACAATGAGCAGTTCTTC. Residues: CASSPLGGATNNEQFF. The entire variable domain, with the rest obtained from reference TRBV18 and TRBJ2-1, is as follows: NAGVMQNPRHLVRRRGQEARLRCSPMKGHSHVYWYRQLPEEGLKFMVYLQKENIIDESGMPKERFSAEFPKEGPSILRIQQVVRGDSAAYFCASSPLGGATNNEQFFGPGTRLTVL.

As concerns this clonotype: At one boundary the junction diverges from the germline segment, which might be a read error. The chain recombines TRBV7-2 with TRBJ2-3; D is unclear. Germline V gene data show CDR1 as SGHTA and CDR2 as FQGNSA. The CDR3 consists of 12 residues. The DNA of the CDR3 is TGTGCCAGCAGCTTAGTTCTTGGGAATGACACCTTT. Translation: CASSLVLGNDTF.

This clonotype was detected many times. V gene TRBV7-9 combines with J gene TRBJ2-5, with no clear D. Germline V CDR1 and CDR2: SEHNR, FQNEAQ (reference sequence). There are 14 residues in the CDR3. The germline V and J ends were trimmed by 2 bases and 1 base, with 8 bases remaining between them. The chain's CDR3 is CASSLTVGQETQYF. The CDR3 DNA is TGTGCCAGCAGCTTAACAGTCGGCCAAGAGACCCAGTACTTC.

The rearrangement links TRBV6-1 to TRBJ2-7; possibly TRBD1 for D (6 bases). The CDR3 has 14 residues. Trimming took off 4 bases at V and 3 bases at J, with 13 bases between the two ends. The germline V gene has CDR1 MNHNS and CDR2 SASEGT. CDR3: CASSGTARGYEQYF. For the CDR3, the DNA is TGTGCCAGCAGTGGGACAGCCCGCGGCTACGAGCAGTACTTC.

This clonotype was seen ten or more times. The rearrangement uses TRBV28 and TRBJ2-5; 7 bases agree with TRBD1. V shed 6 bases and J 5 bases; nucleotides not matched to a gene: 12. From germline, CDR1 is MDHEN and CDR2 SYDVKM. The CDR3 sequence is 15 residues long. The CDR3 bases are TGTGCCAGCAGCTCACGACAGGGTGTTGGGGAGACCCAGTACTTC. Residues: CASSSRQGVGETQYF.

This clonotype was counted many times. V and J are TRBV28 and TRBJ2-5; 9 nucleotides line up with TRBD1. Trimming removed 6 bases from V and 4 bases from J; junction bases left unmatched: 3. Germline values: CDR1 MDHEN, CDR2 SYDVKM. This CDR3 has 13 residues. CDR3 sequence reads: CASRTGGRETQYF. The CDR3 nucleotides are TGTGCCAGCAGAACAGGGGGCCGAGAGACCCAGTACTTC.

This clonotype was detected only a few times. The chain uses TRBV28 and TRBJ1-5; D is ambiguous. The CDR3 consists of 17 residues. Trimming removed 7 bases from V and 3 bases from J, with 22 bases in between. The germline CDR1 and CDR2 sequences are MDHEN and SYDVKM. The CDR3: CASTSLSPGTFNQPQHF. Here the CDR3 DNA reads TGTGCCAGCACCAGTTTATCTCCAGGAACCTTCAATCAGCCCCAGCATTTT.

In its sample, this clonotype was seen many times. The V and J genes are TRBV7-2 and TRBJ1-5, with a tentative D call TRBD1 (5 bases). Per the germline V gene, CDR1 is SGHTA and CDR2 is FQGNSA. Deletions cut 5 bases from V and 15 bases from J, with 20 bases between. This CDR3 is built from 13 residues. As DNA, the CDR3 is TGTGCCAGCAGCCCCAATGGGGGTGGGCCCGGGCATTTT. It is translated as CASSPNGGGPGHF.

In its sample, this clonotype was seen many times. The gene calls are TRBV7-2 and TRBJ1-2; the match to TRBD1 covers 9 bases. Trimming at V came to 1 base and at J to 5 bases, leaving 5 bases not matched to a gene. The V gene's germline CDR1 is SGHTA and CDR2 FQGNSA. The CDR3 loop spans 15 amino acids. CDR3 residues: CASSLGTGARYGYTF. Written as DNA, the CDR3 is TGTGCCAGCAGCTTAGGGACAGGGGCGCGATATGGCTACACCTTC.

On this clonotype itself: One end of the junction is discordant with germline, which a read error may explain. V and J are TRBV4-1 and TRBJ2-7, with D unclear. Germline V gene sequence: CDR1 MGHRA, CDR2 YSYEKL. CDR3 length: 14 residues. In nucleotides, the CDR3 is TGTGCCAGCAGCCAAGATGCCGGAACCTACGAGCAGTACTTC. It encodes CASSQDAGTYEQYF.

This clonotype was seen ten or more times. The chain joins TRBV11-2 to TRBJ2-7; D may be TRBD1 (5 bases). There are 11 residues in the CDR3. CDR1 and CDR2 (germline): SGHAT, FQNNGV. Trimming pared 5 bases from V and 4 bases from J, leaving 6 bases between. The CDR3 sequence: CASSAGYEQYF. CDR3 bases: TGTGCCAGCAGCGCAGGGTACGAGCAGTACTTC.

This clonotype was picked up many times. The gene calls are TRBV6-1 and TRBJ2-7; 10 nucleotides line up with TRBD2. The J segment lost 2 bases and the V segment lost 1 base, leaving 2 bases of the junction unmatched. The CDR3 is 15 amino acids. Germline V CDR1 and CDR2: MNHNS, SASEGT. CDR3 bases: TGTGCCAGCAGTGAAGAGCTAGCGGGAGCCTACGAGCAGTACTTC. It is translated as CASSEELAGAYEQYF.

This clonotype was observed a single time. This sequence joins TRBV29-1 and TRBJ1-2; D may be TRBD1 (6 bases). The CDR3 consists of 14 residues. CDR1 SQVTM and CDR2 ANQGSEA come from the germline V gene. The V gene lost 3 bases and the J gene lost 0 bases, with 11 bases spanning the gap. The CDR3 DNA reads TGCAGCGTTGACCTCTCAGGGGCTAACTATGGCTACACCTTC. It encodes CSVDLSGANYGYTF.

This clonotype was seen only a few times. The rearrangement links TRBV6-1 to TRBJ2-2; possibly TRBD1 for D (6 bases). Between the trimmed V and J ends, which lost 7 bases and 4 bases, there was a span of 22 bases. The germline V gene has CDR1 MNHNS and CDR2 SASEGT. There are 17 residues in the CDR3. The CDR3 sequence: CASTQPQGWRSTGELFF. The CDR3 nucleotides read TGTGCCAGCACCCAACCCCAGGGGTGGAGGAGCACCGGGGAGCTGTTTTTT.

The table lists this clonotype with many counts. The chain is built from TRBV12-3 or TRBV12-4 and TRBJ2-5; TRBD1 or TRBD2 may be the D gene (5 bases each). The CDR3 contains 13 residues. The V end was cut by 1 base, the J end by 5 bases, with 8 bases between. This CDR3 is CASSLGGTETQYF. The CDR3 coding sequence is TGTGCCAGCAGTTTAGGAGGGACGGAGACCCAGTACTTC.

This clonotype came up many times. The chain uses TRBV28 and TRBJ1-5; maybe TRBD1 (5 bases). With 5 bases removed from V and 0 bases from J, the gap between germline ends came to 20 bases. The germline V gene encodes CDR1 MDHEN and CDR2 SYDVKM. The CDR3 runs to 18 residues. CDR3 in amino acids: CASSPPGILVYSNQPQHF. The DNA of the CDR3 is TGTGCCAGCAGTCCCCCAGGGATCCTCGTTTATAGCAATCAGCCCCAGCATTTT.

This clonotype was found many times. This chain uses TRBV2 with TRBJ2-7; D uncertain. Germline V gene lookup returns CDR1 SNHLY and CDR2 FYNNEI. CDR3 length: 15 residues. V shed 6 bases and J shed 0 bases, with 15 bases lying between them. Written as DNA, the CDR3 is TGTGCCAGCAGCCCTACGCCTGAAAGCTCCTACGAGCAGTACTTC. This sequence encodes CASSPTPESSYEQYF.

J is TRBJ2-7 and V is TRBV5-1; 13 nucleotides match TRBD2. The germline V gene has CDR1 SGHRS and CDR2 YFSETQ. The CDR3 spans 16 residues. V gave up 0 bases and J gave up 5 bases; unmatched junction bases: 5. The CDR3 sequence is CASSLAGTSGTNEQYF. The CDR3 region has the DNA TGCGCCAGCAGCTTGGCCGGGACTAGCGGGACGAACGAGCAGTACTTC.

This clonotype showed up just a few times. The chain links TRBV7-9 to TRBJ2-1; D gene uncertain. V was cut by 2 bases and J by 6 bases, with 8 bases left in between. The CDR3 length is 13 residues. Germline V CDR1 and CDR2: SEHNR, FQNEAQ (reference sequence). CDR3 in DNA: TGTGCCAGCAGCTTACCCACCTTCAATGAGCAGTTCTTC. It yields the protein CASSLPTFNEQFF.

This clonotype was seen only a few times. This chain's CDR3 is CASSKAGQGWHEQYF. In DNA form, the CDR3 reads TGTGCCAGTAGTAAAGCGGGACAGGGGTGGCACGAGCAGTACTTC. The J gene is TRBJ2-7, the V gene TRBV19; TRBD1 agrees at 10 bases. V lost 4 bases to trimming and J lost 5 bases; unmatched junction nucleotides: 8. Germline CDR1 and CDR2: LNHDA and SQIVND (reference sequence). This CDR3 has 15 residues.

Ten or more counts support this clonotype. This chain joins TRBV30 and TRBJ1-1; 7 bases map to TRBD1. The trim removed 5 bases at V and 4 bases at J, leaving 7 bases unmatched. The CDR3 extends over 13 amino acids. Germline-derived CDR1 and CDR2 are GTSNPN and SVGIG (reference sequence). The CDR3 loop reads CAWDPGQSTEAFF. The DNA of the CDR3 is TGTGCCTGGGATCCGGGACAGAGCACTGAAGCTTTCTTT.

Concerning this clonotype itself: A much bigger clone sits one base away, suggesting this may be a read error. Given the absence of the conserved phenylalanine or tryptophan at the CDR3 end, a read error is likely. The V gene is TRBV28, the J gene TRBJ1-6; 7 bases align to TRBD1. Germline V gene data show CDR1 as MDHEN and CDR2 as SYDVKM. The CDR3 has 12 residues. J lost 9 bases, V lost 6 bases, and 2 bases had no gene match. For the CDR3, the DNA is TGTGCCAGCAGGCAGGGGGGTTCACCCCTCCACCTT. The encoded protein is CASRQGGSPLHL.

This clonotype was found many times. CDR3 in DNA: TGTGCCATCAGTGAGTCGATGGGGGGCCGGAGTAACACTGAAGCTTTCTTT. It is translated as CAISESMGGRSNTEAFF. The rearrangement uses TRBV10-3 and TRBJ1-1, with D possibly TRBD1 on 6 matching bases. Germline assignment: CDR1 ENHRY and CDR2 SYGVKD. The CDR3 contains 17 residues. The V end lost 0 bases, the J end lost 2 bases, and 16 bases lay between the germline ends.

The chain employs TRBV7-8 and TRBJ2-5, with 10 bases identical to TRBD2. Germline V gene sequence: CDR1 SGHVS, CDR2 FQNEAQ. V lost 5 bases to trimming and J lost 0 bases; unmatched junction nucleotides: 3. The CDR3 sequence is 15 residues long. As DNA, the CDR3 is TGTGCCAGCAGCCTGGGACTAGCGTACCAAGAGACCCAGTACTTC. The encoded protein is CASSLGLAYQETQYF.